The present TCR beta chain was sequenced within a study of T cell responses to AZD1222 COVID-19 vaccine. TCRdb keeps only in-frame clones here, not all; method: immunoSEQ multiplex PCR. Here the sample spans approximately 110,000 clones, approximately 89% being singletons. V lost 4 bases, J lost 5 bases, and 10 bases lay in between. Germline assignment: CDR1 SGHNT and CDR2 YYREEE (reference sequence). CDR3 length: 13 residues. This clone was recorded only once. The receptor comes from an adult in good health. The chain combines TRBV5-4 with TRBJ2-1; D is ambiguous. The specimen comprised peripheral blood, sampled on day 0 of AZD1222 vaccination. The CDR3 loop reads CASSPDQNNEQFF. As DNA, the CDR3 is TGTGCCAGCAGCCCGGACCAGAACAATGAGCAGTTCTTC.